The 26 T cell receptor beta chains below come from one sample, sequenced in a study of T cell responses to AZD1222 COVID-19 vaccine. Only in-frame clones appear in the TCRdb table, and some are missing; sequencing was by immunoSEQ multiplex PCR. The data contain about 94,000 clones, more than 70% of them singletons. The material was peripheral blood, obtained on day 0 of AZD1222 vaccination. These receptors all stem from an adult in good health.

This clone occurred once. The J gene is TRBJ2-7, the V gene TRBV9, with TRBD1 as a possible D gene (7 bases). V was shortened by 7 bases and J by 5 bases, with 16 bases between the two germline ends. CDR1 is SGDLS and CDR2 is YYNGEE in the germline V gene. The CDR3 extends over 13 amino acids. The CDR3 loop reads CASGDSQGNEQYF. CDR3 sequence (DNA): TGTGCCAGCGGGGACTCACAGGGGAACGAGCAGTACTTC.

The chain uses TRBV3-1 (or the pseudogene TRBV3-2) and TRBJ2-2, with D unclear. Trimming removed 0 bases at V and 4 bases at J, with 6 bases between. CDR3 length equals 14 residues. The germline V gene encodes CDR1 LGHDT and CDR2 YNNKEL (reference sequence). CDR3 sequence reads: CASSQDASTGELFF. CDR3 nucleotide sequence: TGTGCCAGCAGCCAAGATGCTTCCACCGGGGAGCTGTTTTTT.

This chain connects TRBV7-3 to TRBJ2-1; possibly TRBD1 or TRBD2 for D (5 bases each). Germline assignment: CDR1 SGHTA and CDR2 FQGTGA. This CDR3 is 17 amino acids long. The germline V and J ends were trimmed by 0 bases and 0 bases, with 12 bases remaining between them. Here the CDR3 DNA reads TGTGCCAGCAGCTTAACTGTCCGTGGGGGCTCCTACAATGAGCAGTTCTTC. Translating it yields CASSLTVRGGSYNEQFF.

This chain uses TRBV9 with TRBJ2-5; D remains ambiguous. V was clipped by 0 bases and J by 4 bases, with 7 bases between them. Per germline, CDR1 SGDLS and CDR2 YYNGEE. This CDR3 spans 13 amino acids. For the CDR3, the DNA is TGTGCCAGCAGCGTAGCTCTGGGAGAGACCCAGTACTTC. Translated, it gives CASSVALGETQYF.

J is TRBJ2-1 and V is TRBV19; D is ambiguous. The CDR3 is made up of 12 amino acids. V lost 6 bases and J lost 10, with 13 bases in between. In germline, CDR1 is LNHDA, CDR2 SQIVND (reference sequence). The chain's CDR3 is CASRKRLVEQFF. Written as DNA, the CDR3 is TGTGCCAGTAGAAAGCGACTCGTGGAGCAGTTCTTC.

The rearrangement uses TRBV13 and TRBJ2-7, with 11 nucleotides matching TRBD2. The CDR3 runs 16 residues. V lost 2 bases, J lost 3 bases, and 6 bases stayed unmatched. The germline V gene encodes CDR1 PRHDT and CDR2 FYEKMQ (reference sequence). The CDR3 loop is CASSLRGTSGLYEQYF. CDR3 DNA sequence: TGTGCCAGCAGCTTAAGGGGGACTAGCGGCCTCTACGAGCAGTACTTC.

This rearrangement joins TRBV7-9 to TRBJ1-1; D unclear. Germline CDR1 is SEHNR and CDR2 is FQNEAQ (reference sequence). V lost 2 bases and J lost 1, with 14 bases in between. CDR3 length: 16 amino acids. The CDR3 sequence: CASSLNRADKNTEAFF. The CDR3 DNA sequence: TGTGCCAGCAGCTTAAATAGGGCTGACAAGAACACTGAAGCTTTCTTT.

The chain joins TRBV7-8 to TRBJ2-7; TRBD2 aligns across 10 bases. Per germline, CDR1 SGHVS and CDR2 FQNEAQ. This CDR3 is 16 amino acids long. J lost 0 bases, V lost 1 base, and 3 bases had no gene match. Here the CDR3 reads CASSLDSGGASYEQYF. The CDR3 DNA is TGTGCCAGCAGCTTAGACAGCGGGGGGGCCTCCTACGAGCAGTACTTC.

The chain couples TRBV3-1 (or the pseudogene TRBV3-2) to TRBJ1-1; D gene uncertain. Germline V gives CDR1 LGHDT, CDR2 YNNKEL (reference sequence). This CDR3 has 15 amino acids. Trimming took off 8 bases at V and 2 bases at J, with 18 bases between the two ends. In DNA, the CDR3 is TGTGCCAGCTTACTCCTCCGGGAAAAAAACACTGAAGCTTTCTTT. This sequence encodes CASLLLREKNTEAFF.

This clone appeared once. The chain joins TRBV19 to TRBJ2-1, with D possibly being TRBD2 (7 bases). This CDR3 has 16 residues. The V and J ends lost 2 bases and 5 bases respectively, with 16 bases between them. Germline assignment: CDR1 LNHDA and CDR2 SQIVND (reference sequence). The CDR3 sequence: CASSIFRGARNNEQFF. The CDR3 DNA reads as TGTGCCAGTAGTATATTTCGGGGGGCCCGGAACAATGAGCAGTTCTTC.

The CDR3 loop is CASSSPPGLAGLQETQYF. The CDR3 DNA reads TGTGCCAGCAGCTCGCCACCGGGACTAGCGGGGCTCCAAGAGACCCAGTACTTC. The rearrangement links TRBV7-2 to TRBJ2-5; 13 nucleotides align to TRBD2. Germline loops: CDR1 SGHTA, CDR2 FQGNSA. The ends lost 4 bases at V and 1 base at J; junction bases unmatched: 9. The CDR3 contains 18 residues.

This clone was detected only once. The chain combines TRBV9 with TRBJ1-5, with TRBD1 matching over 7 bases. There are 17 residues in the CDR3. Germline assignment: CDR1 SGDLS and CDR2 YYNGEE. V was pared by 0 bases and J by 5 bases, with 11 bases of the junction left unmatched. As DNA, the CDR3 is TGTGCCAGCAGCGTAGGGCCGGGACAGCCCTCAGATCAGCCCCAGCATTTT. Amino acids: CASSVGPGQPSDQPQHF. Using reference TRBV9 and TRBJ1-5 for the parts outside the CDR3, the full variable domain is DSGVTQTPKHLITATGQRVTLRCSPRSGDLSVYWYQQSLDQGLQFLIQYYNGEERAKGNILERFSAQQFPDLHSELNLSSLELGDSALYFCASSVGPGQPSDQPQHFGDGTRLSIL.

The chain joins TRBV7-3 to TRBJ2-3; 10 bases align to TRBD1. Trimming took 5 bases from V and 2 from J; bases not matched to a gene: 4. The CDR3 contains 15 residues. Germline lookup yields CDR1 SGHTA and CDR2 FQGTGA. CDR3 protein: CASSRQGAFTDTQYF. CDR3 DNA sequence: TGTGCCAGCAGCCGACAGGGGGCCTTCACAGATACGCAGTATTTT.

The chain is built from TRBV6-5 and TRBJ2-7; TRBD1 might be the D (5 bases). Germline loops: CDR1 MNHEY, CDR2 SVGAGI. The CDR3 has 12 amino acids. V was cut by 10 bases and J by 3 bases, with 13 bases left in between. CDR3 nucleotides: TGTGCCACCTCAGGGATCCGCTACGAGCAGTACTTC. Its protein is CATSGIRYEQYF.

V and J are TRBV5-1 and TRBJ2-7; TRBD1 matches 7 bases. The V segment lost 0 bases and the J segment 5 bases; nucleotides outside the gene matches: 8. The CDR3 length is 15 residues. Germline V CDR1 and CDR2: SGHRS, YFSETQ. The CDR3 loop is CASSLAVTGHDEQYF. The CDR3 DNA follows: TGCGCCAGCAGCTTGGCTGTGACAGGGCACGACGAGCAGTACTTC.

The chain has TRBV9 and TRBJ1-2; 10 bases are a match to TRBD1. The ends lost 2 bases at V and 6 bases at J; junction bases unmatched: 4. The germline V gene encodes CDR1 SGDLS and CDR2 YYNGEE. The CDR3 runs 14 residues. This CDR3 reads CASSVGTGADGYTF. The DNA of the CDR3 is TGTGCCAGCAGCGTCGGGACAGGGGCGGATGGCTACACCTTC.

V is TRBV9 and J is TRBJ1-2; D call uncertain. The CDR3 extends over 13 amino acids. V was cut by 4 bases and J by 4 bases, with 11 bases left in between. Looked up from germline, CDR1 is SGDLS and CDR2 is YYNGEE. CDR3 DNA sequence: TGTGCCAGCAGCCCCGGACGGACCTATGGCTACACCTTC. Protein sequence: CASSPGRTYGYTF.

CDR3 residues: CASGLVGPSNTEAFF. The CDR3 coding sequence is TGTGCTAGTGGTTTGGTAGGTCCATCGAACACTGAAGCTTTCTTT. V gene TRBV12-5 combines with J gene TRBJ1-1; D remains ambiguous. CDR1 is LGHNT, CDR2 FRNRAP, per germline. The CDR3 has 15 residues. V was trimmed by 0 bases and J by 1 base, leaving 9 bases between them.

The J gene is TRBJ2-7, the V gene TRBV3-1 (or the pseudogene TRBV3-2); D ambiguous. CDR1 is LGHDT, CDR2 YNNKEL, per germline (reference sequence). This CDR3 is 16 amino acids long. V gave up 4 bases and J gave up 2 bases, with 18 bases separating them. The CDR3 reads CASSRSLGFGAYEQYF. The DNA for the CDR3 is TGTGCCAGCAGCCGAAGTTTAGGGTTCGGTGCCTACGAGCAGTACTTC.

The genes are TRBV27 and TRBJ1-1; D may be TRBD1 (6 bases). The V and J ends lost 5 bases and 0 bases respectively, with 16 bases between them. The CDR3 is made up of 16 amino acids. CDR1 and CDR2 from the germline V gene are MNHEY and SMNVEV (reference sequence). The CDR3 DNA reads TGTGCCAGCAGTCCCCCGCAGGGGCGAATGAACACTGAAGCTTTCTTT. Encoded protein: CASSPPQGRMNTEAFF.

This rearrangement joins TRBV7-8 to TRBJ1-1, with TRBD1 matching over 7 bases. V gave up 6 bases and J gave up 5 bases; unmatched junction bases: 6. CDR1 is SGHVS and CDR2 is FQNEAQ in the germline V gene. The CDR3 has 13 amino acids. CDR3 sequence reads: CASSSARGTEAFF. CDR3 in DNA: TGTGCCAGCAGTTCAGCCAGGGGGACTGAAGCTTTCTTT.

The genes are TRBV25-1 and TRBJ2-1; no definite D call. The germline V gene has CDR1 MGHDK and CDR2 SYGVNS. The germline V and J ends were trimmed by 7 bases and 5 bases, with 9 bases remaining between them. The CDR3 has 12 amino acids. CDR3 in amino acids: CASTDLNNEQFF. CDR3 bases: TGTGCCAGCACCGACCTTAACAATGAGCAGTTCTTC.

The J gene is TRBJ1-1, the V gene TRBV3-1 (or the pseudogene TRBV3-2); 7 nucleotides align to TRBD1. Trimming cost V 5 bases and J 1 base; bases outside gene matches: 10. Germline loops: CDR1 LGHDT, CDR2 YNNKEL (reference sequence). The CDR3 runs to 16 residues. CDR3: CASSSRETGANTEAFF. The CDR3 DNA is TGTGCCAGCAGCTCCCGAGAAACAGGGGCGAACACTGAAGCTTTCTTT.

J is TRBJ1-2 and V is TRBV27; 8 bases line up with TRBD1. Germline lookup yields CDR1 MNHEY and CDR2 SMNVEV (reference sequence). CDR3 length: 13 residues. Trimming cost V 7 bases and J 4 bases; bases outside gene matches: 5. CDR3 nucleotides: TGTGCCAGCACGACGACAGGGGCCTATGGCTACACCTTC. It codes for CASTTTGAYGYTF.

The rearrangement joins TRBV7-6 to TRBJ2-7, with D perhaps matching TRBD1 or TRBD2 (5 bases each). The CDR3 is 20 residues long. From germline, CDR1 is SGHVS and CDR2 FNYEAQ. V shed 5 bases and J shed 0 bases, with 29 bases lying between them. The CDR3 here is CASSPTPGRLSPLSSYEQYF. The CDR3, as DNA: TGTGCCAGCAGCCCGACTCCGGGACGCCTTTCTCCCCTTTCCTCCTACGAGCAGTACTTC.

The gene calls are TRBV5-1 and TRBJ1-1, with 8 bases matching TRBD1. The germline gives CDR1 SGHRS, CDR2 YFSETQ. Losses at the gene ends were 5 bases for V and 3 bases for J; bases not matched to a gene: 3. The CDR3 runs to 13 residues. The DNA of the CDR3 is TGCGCCAGCAGGGACAGGGCGGACACTGAAGCTTTCTTT. This translates into CASRDRADTEAFF.